This T cell receptor beta chain appears in the sequencing data of a study of shared clonotypes between healthy human individuals. Every donor, a Caucasian adult, lived in Nashville, Tennessee. Trimming stripped 6 bases from V and 6 bases from J, with 19 bases between. This CDR3 has 15 amino acids. Germline V gene sequence: CDR1 MNHEY, CDR2 SVGAGI. Study-wide findings and caveats: Donor clonotype sharing was expected to depend on sequencing depth.

To note about this clone: No antigen is known for it.

Profiling relied on immunoSEQ multiplex PCR, and the TCRdb table lists in-frame clones only, not all of them. The repertoire includes some 2,500,000 clones, 80% to 95% of them detected once, and more than 0.35% sits in the top ten. The sequence was collected from a man in his late teens or twenties in good health. Some clones in this sample may be carry-over from other donors' samples. This chain connects TRBV6-5 to TRBJ2-3; TRBD2 is a possible D gene (7 bases). Sequenced: naive CD4+ T cells from PBMCs. Stated subset: CD45RA+ positively selected. The CDR3 region has the DNA TGTGCCAGCAGACCGTCGGACAGCGGGGTGGATACGCAGTATTTT. Translating it yields CASRPSDSGVDTQYF.